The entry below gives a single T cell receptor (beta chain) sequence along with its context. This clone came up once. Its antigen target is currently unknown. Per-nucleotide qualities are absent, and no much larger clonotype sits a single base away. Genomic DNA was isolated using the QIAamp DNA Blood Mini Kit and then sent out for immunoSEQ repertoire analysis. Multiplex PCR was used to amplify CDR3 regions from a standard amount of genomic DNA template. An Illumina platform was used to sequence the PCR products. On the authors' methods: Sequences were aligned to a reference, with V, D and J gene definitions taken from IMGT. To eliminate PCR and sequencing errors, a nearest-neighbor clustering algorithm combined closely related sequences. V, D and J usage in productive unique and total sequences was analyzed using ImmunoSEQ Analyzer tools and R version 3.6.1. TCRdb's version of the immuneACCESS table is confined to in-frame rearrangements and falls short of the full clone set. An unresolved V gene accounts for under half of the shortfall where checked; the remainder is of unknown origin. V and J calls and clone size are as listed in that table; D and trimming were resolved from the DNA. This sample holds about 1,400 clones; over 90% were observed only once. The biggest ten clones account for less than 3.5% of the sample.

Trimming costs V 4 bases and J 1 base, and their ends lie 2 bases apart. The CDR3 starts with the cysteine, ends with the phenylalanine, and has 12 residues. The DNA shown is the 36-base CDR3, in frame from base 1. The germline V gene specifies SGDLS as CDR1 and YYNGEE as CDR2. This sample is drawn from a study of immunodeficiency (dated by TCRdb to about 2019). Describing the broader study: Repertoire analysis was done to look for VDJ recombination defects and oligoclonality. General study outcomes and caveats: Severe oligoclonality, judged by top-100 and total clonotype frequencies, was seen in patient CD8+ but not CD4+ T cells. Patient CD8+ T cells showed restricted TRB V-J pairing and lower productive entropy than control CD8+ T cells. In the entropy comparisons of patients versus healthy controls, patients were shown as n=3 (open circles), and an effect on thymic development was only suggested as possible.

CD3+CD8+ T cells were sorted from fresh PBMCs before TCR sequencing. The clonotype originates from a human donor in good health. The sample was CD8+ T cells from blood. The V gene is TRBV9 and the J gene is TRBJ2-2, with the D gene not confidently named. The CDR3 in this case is CASSLNTGELFF. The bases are TGTGCCAGCAGCCTGAACACCGGGGAGCTGTTTTTT.